Below, 5 T cell receptor beta chains from the same sample are listed, as sequenced in a study of regulatory T cells in long-lasting Graves disease. Time point described: persistent/refractory GD, antithyroid drugs over 5 years with positive TRAb. Scientists built the TCR library using RNA that was extracted from PBMCs. Libraries of TCR beta came from iRepertoire HTBI primers plus Arm-PCR of CDR3 regions. TCRdb re-derived calls from the multiplex PCR reads in MiXCR, one entry per CDR3 protein. The table includes 500,000 to 700,000 distinct CDR3 sequences, around 30% detected once. The material sequenced was peripheral blood mononuclear cells (PBMCs), taken when the disease was refractory, from a patient treated with antithyroid drugs. Source of these receptors: a female donor with Graves disease.

The chain carries TRBV6-9 and TRBJ1-1; D gene unclear. Germline values: CDR1 MNHGY, CDR2 SVAAGI. This CDR3 has 14 residues. The germline V and J ends were trimmed by 3 bases and 3 bases, with 11 bases remaining between them. The CDR3 loop reads CASSYSLGYTEAFF. Written as DNA, the CDR3 is TGTGCCAGCAGTTACTCTCTGGGGTACACTGAAGCTTTCTTT.

The CDR3 loop reads CASSLALTGIRNTIYF. The DNA for the CDR3 is TGTGCCAGCAGTTTAGCCCTTACAGGAATTCGAAACACCATATATTTT. This sequence joins TRBV12-3 or TRBV12-4 and TRBJ1-3; D perhaps matches TRBD1 (5 bases). Between the trimmed V and J ends, which lost 0 bases and 5 bases, there was a span of 14 bases. This CDR3 is built from 16 residues.

This clonotype was detected only a few times. The chain uses TRBV6-2 or TRBV6-3 and TRBJ2-5; 15 nucleotides agree with TRBD2. The CDR3 is 16 amino acids. Germline V CDR1 and CDR2: MNHEY, SVGEGT. After removal of 6 bases from V and 4 bases from J, the junction contained 6 bases not matched to a gene. The CDR3 loop reads CASSRPGLAGGETQYF. The CDR3 nucleotides are TGTGCCAGCAGCCGACCGGGACTAGCGGGAGGAGAGACCCAGTACTTC.

Ten or more counts support this clonotype. This sequence joins TRBV7-3 and TRBJ1-4, with D hard to call. Per germline, CDR1 SGHTA and CDR2 FQGTGA. This CDR3 comprises 13 residues. Trimming removed 2 bases from V and 5 bases from J, with 6 bases in between. The chain's CDR3 is CASSLGPNEKLFF. The CDR3 DNA reads as TGTGCCAGCAGCTTAGGGCCAAATGAAAAACTGTTTTTT.

This clonotype was found a few times. The rearrangement links TRBV18 to TRBJ2-3, with unresolved D. This CDR3 is built from 13 residues. The germline gives CDR1 KGHSH, CDR2 LQKENI. Trimming removed 3 bases from V and 4 bases from J, with 8 bases in between. The CDR3 protein is CASSPTVADTQYF. CDR3 nucleotides: TGTGCCAGCTCACCCACCGTTGCAGATACGCAGTATTTT. The whole variable domain, filled in from reference TRBV18 and TRBJ2-3, reads NAGVMQNPRHLVRRRGQEARLRCSPMKGHSHVYWYRQLPEEGLKFMVYLQKENIIDESGMPKERFSAEFPKEGPSILRIQQVVRGDSAAYFCASSPTVADTQYFGPGTRLTVL.